The clone carrying this T cell receptor (beta chain) was observed many times. Its matching antigen is unknown. This sample was taken from a study of human T cells and chemical hapten exposure. Study-wide context: An area of 2 cm by around 2 cm on upper inner arm skin received 2% DPC for sensitization. Overall study results and limits: DPC sensitization left the count of TCRs above 1 in 1000 unchanged.

The CDR3 is made up of 14 amino acids. The ends were cut back, 4 bases at V and 6 bases at J, with 16 bases in the middle. CDR1 and CDR2 from the germline V gene are SGDLS and YYNGEE. Time point noted: patch test 3, about 24 weeks after DPC sensitization. Treatment meaning: therapeutic diphenylcyclopropenone sensitization with weekly scalp DPC. Samples of blood were obtained prior to the application of each patch test. Unique molecular identifiers were attached to individual cDNA molecules during library preparation. Each CDR3 protein is one row after TCRdb ran MiXCR on the RACE reads. The sample lists tens of thousands of distinct CDR3 sequences; roughly 13% were seen once.

The clonotype was recovered from a woman aged 50 to 60 with alopecia areata. Some clones in this sample may be carry-over from other donors' samples. The sample consisted of whole blood, taken in connection with sensitization to the hapten diphenylcyclopropenone (DPC). The chain employs TRBV9 and TRBJ1-2; the D gene is possibly TRBD1 (5 bases). DNA of the CDR3: TGTGCCAGCAGCCCCAGAGGGGCCGGGAATGGCTACACCTTC. This codes for CASSPRGAGNGYTF.